This T cell receptor beta chain was captured by sequencing in a study of T cell responses to AZD1222 COVID-19 vaccine. Study overall: Second-dose groups at about 4 or about 12 weeks were pooled.

Assay used: immunoSEQ multiplex PCR; TCRdb lists only in-frame clones, some missing. Of more than 75,000 clones listed, 75% to 90% are singletons. Study-wide points: With dominance at 160-218 and 743-854, vaccine-associated CD4 TCRs spanned spike. The study identified only a handful of AZD1222 recipients as seropositive at baseline. Clonal diversity was possibly underestimated, and the donors were mostly white British, with more females.

Concerning this clone itself: Antigen: not known.

V was pared by 4 bases and J by 2 bases, with 9 bases between. The CDR3 runs 13 residues. CDR1 ENHRY and CDR2 SYGVKD come from the germline V gene. The clonotype originates from an adult in good health. Source: peripheral blood, taken on day 0 of AZD1222 vaccination. The rearrangement uses TRBV10-3 and TRBJ2-7; no clear D gene. CDR3 nucleotides: TGTGCCATCAGTGGGGTTATCGCCTACGAGCAGTACTTC. This codes for CAISGVIAYEQYF.